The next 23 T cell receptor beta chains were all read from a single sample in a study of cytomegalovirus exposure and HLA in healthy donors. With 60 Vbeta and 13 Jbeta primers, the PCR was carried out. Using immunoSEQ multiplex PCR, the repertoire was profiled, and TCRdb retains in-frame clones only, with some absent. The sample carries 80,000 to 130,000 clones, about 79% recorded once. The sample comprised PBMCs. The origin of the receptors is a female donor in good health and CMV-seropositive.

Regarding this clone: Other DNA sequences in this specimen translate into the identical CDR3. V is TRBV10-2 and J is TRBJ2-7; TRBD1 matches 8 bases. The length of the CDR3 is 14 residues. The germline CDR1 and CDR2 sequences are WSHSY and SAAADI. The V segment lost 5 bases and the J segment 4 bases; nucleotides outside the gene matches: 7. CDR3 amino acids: CASSTGTGAYEQYF. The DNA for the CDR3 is TGCGCCAGCAGTACCGGGACAGGAGCATACGAGCAGTACTTC.

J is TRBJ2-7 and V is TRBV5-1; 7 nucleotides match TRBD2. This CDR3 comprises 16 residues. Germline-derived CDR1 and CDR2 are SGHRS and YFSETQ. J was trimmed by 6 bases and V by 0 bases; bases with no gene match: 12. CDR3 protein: CASSLGLAAAVSEQYF. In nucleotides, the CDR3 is TGCGCCAGCAGCTTGGGACTAGCCGCGGCCGTCAGCGAGCAGTACTTC.

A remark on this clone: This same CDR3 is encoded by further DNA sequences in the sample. CDR3 DNA: TGTGCCAGCTCACCGGGGACAGTGACCTACGAGCAGTACTTC. Its protein product is CASSPGTVTYEQYF. The rearrangement links TRBV18 to TRBJ2-7; 7 nucleotides line up with TRBD1. V dropped 3 bases and J dropped 2; count of bases not matched to a gene: 4. CDR3 length: 14 residues. CDR1 and CDR2 (germline): KGHSH, LQKENI. The full variable domain, completed using reference TRBV18 and TRBJ2-7, is NAGVMQNPRHLVRRRGQEARLRCSPMKGHSHVYWYRQLPEEGLKFMVYLQKENIIDESGMPKERFSAEFPKEGPSILRIQQVVRGDSAAYFCASSPGTVTYEQYFGPGTRLTVT.

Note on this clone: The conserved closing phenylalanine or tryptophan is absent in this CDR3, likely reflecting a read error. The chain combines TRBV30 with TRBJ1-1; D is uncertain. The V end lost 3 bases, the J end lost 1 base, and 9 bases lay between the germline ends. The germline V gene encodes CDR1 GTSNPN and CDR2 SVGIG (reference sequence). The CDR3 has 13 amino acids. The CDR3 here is CAWRGLPNTEAFS. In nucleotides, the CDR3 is TGTGCCTGGAGGGGCCTCCCGAACACTGAAGCTTTCTCT.

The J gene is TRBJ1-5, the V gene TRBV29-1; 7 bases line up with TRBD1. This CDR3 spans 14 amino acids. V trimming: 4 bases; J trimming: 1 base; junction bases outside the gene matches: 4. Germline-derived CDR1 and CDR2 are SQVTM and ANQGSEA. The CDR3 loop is CSVGQGTSNQPQHF. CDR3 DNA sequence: TGCAGCGTTGGACAGGGTACGAGCAATCAGCCCCAGCATTTT.

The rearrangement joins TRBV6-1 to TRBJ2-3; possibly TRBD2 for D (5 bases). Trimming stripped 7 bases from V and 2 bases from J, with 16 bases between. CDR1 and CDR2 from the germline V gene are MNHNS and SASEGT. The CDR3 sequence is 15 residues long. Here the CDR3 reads CASNERKHSTDTQYF. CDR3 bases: TGTGCCAGCAACGAGCGGAAGCACTCCACAGATACGCAGTATTTT.

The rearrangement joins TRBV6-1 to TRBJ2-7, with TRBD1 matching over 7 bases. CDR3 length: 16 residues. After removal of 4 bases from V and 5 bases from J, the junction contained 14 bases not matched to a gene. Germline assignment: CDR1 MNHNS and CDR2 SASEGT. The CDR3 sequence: CASSASGTALRDEQYF. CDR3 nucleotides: TGTGCCAGCAGTGCGTCAGGGACAGCACTTAGAGACGAGCAGTACTTC.

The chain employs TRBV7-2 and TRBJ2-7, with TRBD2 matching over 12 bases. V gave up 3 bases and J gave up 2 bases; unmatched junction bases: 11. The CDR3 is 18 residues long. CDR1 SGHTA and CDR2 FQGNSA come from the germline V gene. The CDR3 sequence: CASSFGVLAGGHTYEQYF. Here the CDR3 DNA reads TGTGCCAGCAGCTTCGGTGTACTAGCGGGGGGCCACACCTACGAGCAGTACTTC.

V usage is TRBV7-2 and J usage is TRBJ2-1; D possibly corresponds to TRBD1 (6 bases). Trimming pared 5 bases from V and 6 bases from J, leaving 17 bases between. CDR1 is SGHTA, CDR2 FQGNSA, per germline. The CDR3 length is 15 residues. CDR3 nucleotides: TGTGCCAGCAGCCAACCGGGACAACTGTTCAATGAGCAGTTCTTC. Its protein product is CASSQPGQLFNEQFF.

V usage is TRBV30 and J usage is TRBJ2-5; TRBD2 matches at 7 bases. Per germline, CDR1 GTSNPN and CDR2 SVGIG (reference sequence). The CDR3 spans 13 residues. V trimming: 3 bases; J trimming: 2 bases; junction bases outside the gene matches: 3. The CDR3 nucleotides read TGTGCCTGGAGGAAACTAGCGCAAGAGACCCAGTACTTC. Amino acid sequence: CAWRKLAQETQYF.

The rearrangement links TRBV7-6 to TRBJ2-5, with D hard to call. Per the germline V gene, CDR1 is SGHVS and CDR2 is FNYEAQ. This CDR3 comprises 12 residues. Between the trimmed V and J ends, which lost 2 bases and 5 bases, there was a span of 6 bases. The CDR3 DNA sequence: TGTGCCAGCAGCTTATTCTATGAGACCCAGTACTTC. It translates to CASSLFYETQYF.

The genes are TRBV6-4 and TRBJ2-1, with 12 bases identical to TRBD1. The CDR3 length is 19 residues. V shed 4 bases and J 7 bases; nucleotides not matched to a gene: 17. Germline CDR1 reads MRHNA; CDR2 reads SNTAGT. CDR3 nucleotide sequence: TGTGCCAGCAGTGCCCTTGGGACAGGGGGCGACCCCGCCGGGAATGAGCAGTTCTTC. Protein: CASSALGTGGDPAGNEQFF.

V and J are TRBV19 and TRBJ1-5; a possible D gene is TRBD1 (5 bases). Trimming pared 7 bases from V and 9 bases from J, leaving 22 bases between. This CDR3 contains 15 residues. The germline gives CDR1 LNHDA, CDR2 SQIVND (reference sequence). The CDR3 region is CASTSSDSPVLPQHF. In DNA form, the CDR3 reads TGTGCCAGTACTTCCTCCGACAGCCCAGTTTTGCCCCAGCATTTT.

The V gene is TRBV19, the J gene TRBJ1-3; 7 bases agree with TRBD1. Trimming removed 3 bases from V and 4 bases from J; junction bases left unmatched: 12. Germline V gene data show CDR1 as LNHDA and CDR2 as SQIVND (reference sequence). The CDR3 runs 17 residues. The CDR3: CASSIMAGTAIGNTIYF. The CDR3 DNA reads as TGTGCCAGTAGTATTATGGCCGGGACAGCTATCGGAAACACCATATATTTT.

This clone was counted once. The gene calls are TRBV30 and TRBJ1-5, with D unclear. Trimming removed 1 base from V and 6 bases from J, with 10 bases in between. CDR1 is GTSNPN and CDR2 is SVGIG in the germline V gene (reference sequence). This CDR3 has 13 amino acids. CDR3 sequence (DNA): TGTGCCTGGAGTGGATCGGGAACTCAGCCCCAGCATTTT. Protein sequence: CAWSGSGTQPQHF.

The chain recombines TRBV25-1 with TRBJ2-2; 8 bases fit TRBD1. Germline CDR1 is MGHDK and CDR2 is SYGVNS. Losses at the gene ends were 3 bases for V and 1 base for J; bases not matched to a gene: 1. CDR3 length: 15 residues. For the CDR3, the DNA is TGTGCCAGCAGTGATGGACAGGGGAACACCGGGGAGCTGTTTTTT. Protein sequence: CASSDGQGNTGELFF.

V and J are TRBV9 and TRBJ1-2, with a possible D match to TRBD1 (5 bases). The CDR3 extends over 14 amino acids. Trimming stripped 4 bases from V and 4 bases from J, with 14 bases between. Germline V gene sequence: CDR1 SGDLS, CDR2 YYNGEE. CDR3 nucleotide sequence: TGTGCCAGCAGCCCGGGACGGGGGGGCTATGGCTACACCTTC. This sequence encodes CASSPGRGGYGYTF.

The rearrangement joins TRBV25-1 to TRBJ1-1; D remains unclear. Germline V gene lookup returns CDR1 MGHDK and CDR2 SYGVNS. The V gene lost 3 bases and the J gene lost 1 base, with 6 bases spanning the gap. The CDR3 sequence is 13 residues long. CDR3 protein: CASSDIPNTEAFF. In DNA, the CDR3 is TGTGCCAGCAGTGATATCCCGAACACTGAAGCTTTCTTT.

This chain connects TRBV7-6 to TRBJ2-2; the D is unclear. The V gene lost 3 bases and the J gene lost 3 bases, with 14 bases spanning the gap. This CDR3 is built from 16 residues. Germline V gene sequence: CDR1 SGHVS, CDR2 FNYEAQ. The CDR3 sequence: CASSLPSIGDTGELFF. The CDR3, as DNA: TGTGCCAGCAGCTTGCCTAGTATCGGTGACACCGGGGAGCTGTTTTTT.

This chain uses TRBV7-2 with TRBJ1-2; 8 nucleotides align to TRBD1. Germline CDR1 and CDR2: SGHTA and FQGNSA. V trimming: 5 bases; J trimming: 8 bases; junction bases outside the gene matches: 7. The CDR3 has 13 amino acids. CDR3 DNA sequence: TGTGCCAGCAGCGGACAGGGATTGGGGGGCTACACCTTC. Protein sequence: CASSGQGLGGYTF.

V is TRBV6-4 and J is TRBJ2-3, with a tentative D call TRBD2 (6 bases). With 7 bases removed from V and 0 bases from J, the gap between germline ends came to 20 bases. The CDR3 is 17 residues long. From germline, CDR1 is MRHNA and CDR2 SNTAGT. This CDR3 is CASTPPGVAASTDTQYF. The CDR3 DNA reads TGTGCCAGCACCCCCCCGGGGGTAGCGGCAAGCACAGATACGCAGTATTTT.

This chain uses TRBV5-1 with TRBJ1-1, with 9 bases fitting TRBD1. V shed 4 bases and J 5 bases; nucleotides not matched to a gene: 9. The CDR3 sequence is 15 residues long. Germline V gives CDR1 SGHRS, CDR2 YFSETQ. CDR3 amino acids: CASSEPDRGVTEAFF. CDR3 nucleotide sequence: TGCGCCAGCAGCGAACCGGACAGGGGAGTGACTGAAGCTTTCTTT.

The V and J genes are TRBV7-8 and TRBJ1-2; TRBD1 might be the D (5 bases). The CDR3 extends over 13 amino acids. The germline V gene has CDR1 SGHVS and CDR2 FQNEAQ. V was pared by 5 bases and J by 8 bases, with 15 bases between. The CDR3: CASSPGLEYGYTF. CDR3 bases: TGTGCCAGCAGCCCGGGACTTGAGTACGGCTACACCTTC.